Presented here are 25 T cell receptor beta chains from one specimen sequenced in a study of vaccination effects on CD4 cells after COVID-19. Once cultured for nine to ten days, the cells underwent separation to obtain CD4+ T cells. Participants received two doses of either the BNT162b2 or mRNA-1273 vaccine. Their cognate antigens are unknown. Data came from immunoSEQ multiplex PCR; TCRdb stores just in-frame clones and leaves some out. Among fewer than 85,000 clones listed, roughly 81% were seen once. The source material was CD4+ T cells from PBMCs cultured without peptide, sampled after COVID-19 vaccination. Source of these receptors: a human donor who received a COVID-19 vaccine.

CDR3 region: CATSDLGGQGRQPQHF. The DNA for the CDR3 is TGTGCCACCAGTGACCTGGGGGGACAGGGTCGTCAGCCCCAGCATTTT. This sequence joins TRBV24-1 and TRBJ1-5; 9 bases align to TRBD1. CDR3 length equals 16 residues. Germline V gene lookup returns CDR1 KGHDR and CDR2 SFDVKD. With V trimmed by 4 bases and J by 6 bases, 9 bases remained unmatched.

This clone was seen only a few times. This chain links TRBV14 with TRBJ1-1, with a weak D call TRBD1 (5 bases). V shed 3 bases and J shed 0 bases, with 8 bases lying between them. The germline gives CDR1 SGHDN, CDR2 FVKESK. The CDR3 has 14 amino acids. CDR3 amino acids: CASSHPGLNTEAFF. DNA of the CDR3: TGTGCCAGCAGCCACCCGGGGCTGAACACTGAAGCTTTCTTT. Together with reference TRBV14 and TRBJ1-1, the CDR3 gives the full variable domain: EAGVTQFPSHSVIEKGQTVTLRCDPISGHDNLYWYRRVMGKEIKFLLHFVKESKQDESGMPNNRFLAERTGGTYSTLKVQPAELEDSGVYFCASSHPGLNTEAFFGQGTRLTVV.

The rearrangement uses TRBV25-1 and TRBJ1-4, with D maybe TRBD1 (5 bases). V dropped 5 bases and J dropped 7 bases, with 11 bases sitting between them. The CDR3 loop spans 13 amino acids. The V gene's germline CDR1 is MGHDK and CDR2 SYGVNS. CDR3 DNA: TGTGCCAGCAGTAGGGGAGATAGTGAAAAACTGTTTTTT. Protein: CASSRGDSEKLFF.

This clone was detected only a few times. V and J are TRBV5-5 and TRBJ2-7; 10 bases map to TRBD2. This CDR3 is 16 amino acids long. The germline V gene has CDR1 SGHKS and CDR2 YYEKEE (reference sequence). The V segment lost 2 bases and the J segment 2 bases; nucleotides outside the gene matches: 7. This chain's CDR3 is CASSLTTSGATYEQYV. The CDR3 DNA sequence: TGTGCCAGCAGCTTAACAACTAGCGGGGCAACCTACGAGCAGTACGTC.

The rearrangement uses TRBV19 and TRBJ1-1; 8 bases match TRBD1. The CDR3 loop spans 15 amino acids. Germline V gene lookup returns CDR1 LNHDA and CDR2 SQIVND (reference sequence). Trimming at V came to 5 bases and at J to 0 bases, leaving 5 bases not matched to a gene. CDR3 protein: CASSFRTGLNTEAFF. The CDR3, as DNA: TGTGCCAGTAGTTTTCGGACAGGGCTGAACACTGAAGCTTTCTTT.

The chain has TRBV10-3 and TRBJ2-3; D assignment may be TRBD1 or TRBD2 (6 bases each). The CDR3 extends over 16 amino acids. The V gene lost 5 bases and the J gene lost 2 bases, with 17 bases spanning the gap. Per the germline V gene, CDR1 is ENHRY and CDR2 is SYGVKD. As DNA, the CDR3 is TGTGCCATCAGTAGACAGGCGGGGATACACACAGATACGCAGTATTTT. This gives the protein CAISRQAGIHTDTQYF.

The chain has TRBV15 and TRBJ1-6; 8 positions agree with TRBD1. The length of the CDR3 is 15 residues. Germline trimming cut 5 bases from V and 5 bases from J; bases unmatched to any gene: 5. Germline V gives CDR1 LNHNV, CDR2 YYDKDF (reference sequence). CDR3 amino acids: CATSSPDRDNSPLHF. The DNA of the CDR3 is TGTGCCACCAGCTCCCCGGACAGGGATAATTCACCCCTCCACTTT.

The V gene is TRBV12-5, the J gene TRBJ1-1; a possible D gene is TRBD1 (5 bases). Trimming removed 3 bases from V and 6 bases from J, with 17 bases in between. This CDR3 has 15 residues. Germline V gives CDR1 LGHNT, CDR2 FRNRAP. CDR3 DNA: TGTGCTAGTGGTTTAACCTTGGGGGAAGGCGCTGAAGCTTTCTTT. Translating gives CASGLTLGEGAEAFF.

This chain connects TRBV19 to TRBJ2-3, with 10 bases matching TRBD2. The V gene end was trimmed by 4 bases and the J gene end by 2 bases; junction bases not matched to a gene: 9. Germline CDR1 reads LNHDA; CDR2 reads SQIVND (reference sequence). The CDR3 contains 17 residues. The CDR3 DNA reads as TGTGCCAGTAGTACCCAAAGGACTAGCGGTAACACAGATACGCAGTATTTT. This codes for CASSTQRTSGNTDTQYF.

The CDR3 DNA sequence: TGTGCCAGCAGCTTCTTCGGTCACTCAGGGGAAAAACTGTTTTTT. It codes for CASSFFGHSGEKLFF. V is TRBV5-8 and J is TRBJ1-4; tentatively, D is TRBD1 (5 bases). Trimming pared 2 bases from V and 8 bases from J, leaving 16 bases between. The CDR3 is 15 residues long. Germline CDR1 SGHTS, CDR2 YDEGEE.

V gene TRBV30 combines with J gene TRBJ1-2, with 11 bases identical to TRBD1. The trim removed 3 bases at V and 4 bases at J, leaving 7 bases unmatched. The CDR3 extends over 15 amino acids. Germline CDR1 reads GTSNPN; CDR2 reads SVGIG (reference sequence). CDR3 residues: CAWRASDRGLYGYTF. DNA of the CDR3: TGTGCCTGGAGGGCATCGGACAGGGGGCTCTATGGCTACACCTTC.

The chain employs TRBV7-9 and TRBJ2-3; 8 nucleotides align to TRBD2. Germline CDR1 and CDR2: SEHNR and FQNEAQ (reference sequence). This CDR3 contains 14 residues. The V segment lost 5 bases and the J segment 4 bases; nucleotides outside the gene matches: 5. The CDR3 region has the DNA TGTGCCAGCAGCCCGGGGACTAGGGCAGATACGCAGTATTTT. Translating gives CASSPGTRADTQYF.

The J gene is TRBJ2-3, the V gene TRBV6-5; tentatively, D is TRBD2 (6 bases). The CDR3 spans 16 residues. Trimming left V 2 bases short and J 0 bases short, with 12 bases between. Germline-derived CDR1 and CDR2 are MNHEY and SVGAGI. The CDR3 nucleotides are TGTGCCAGCAGTTACCGTCCCGGGACTAGCACAGATACGCAGTATTTT. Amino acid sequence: CASSYRPGTSTDTQYF.

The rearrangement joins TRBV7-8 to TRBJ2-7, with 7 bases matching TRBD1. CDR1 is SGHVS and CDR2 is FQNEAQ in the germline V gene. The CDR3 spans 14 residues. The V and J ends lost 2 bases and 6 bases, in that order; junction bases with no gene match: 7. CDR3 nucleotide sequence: TGTGCCAGCAGCTTACAGACAGGGTCGACCGAGCAGTACGTC. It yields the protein CASSLQTGSTEQYV.

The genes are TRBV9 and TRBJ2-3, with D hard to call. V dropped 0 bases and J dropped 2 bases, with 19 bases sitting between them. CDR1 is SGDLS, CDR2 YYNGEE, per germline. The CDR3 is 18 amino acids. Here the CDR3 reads CASSVDGRLVGFTDTQYF. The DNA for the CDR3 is TGTGCCAGCAGCGTAGATGGTCGCCTCGTCGGATTCACAGATACGCAGTATTTT.

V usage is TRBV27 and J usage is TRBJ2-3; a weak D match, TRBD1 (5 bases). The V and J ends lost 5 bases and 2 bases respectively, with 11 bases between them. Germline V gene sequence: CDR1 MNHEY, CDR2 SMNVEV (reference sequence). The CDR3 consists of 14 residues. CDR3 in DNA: TGTGCCAGCAGTATACAGGCGACCACAGATACGCAGTATTTT. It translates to CASSIQATTDTQYF.

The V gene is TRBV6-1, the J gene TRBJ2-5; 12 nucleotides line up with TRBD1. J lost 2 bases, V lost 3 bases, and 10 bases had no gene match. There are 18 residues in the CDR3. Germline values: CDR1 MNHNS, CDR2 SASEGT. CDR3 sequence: CASSDRDRGLGWQETQYF. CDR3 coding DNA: TGTGCCAGCAGTGACCGGGACAGGGGGCTCGGTTGGCAAGAGACCCAGTACTTC.

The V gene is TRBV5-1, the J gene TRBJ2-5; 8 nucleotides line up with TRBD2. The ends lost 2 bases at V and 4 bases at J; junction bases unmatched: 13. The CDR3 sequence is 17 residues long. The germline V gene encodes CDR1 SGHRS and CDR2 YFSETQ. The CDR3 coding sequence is TGCGCCAGCAGCTTCCTATCGGGGGGGGCATTCGGAGAGACCCAGTACTTC. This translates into CASSFLSGGAFGETQYF.

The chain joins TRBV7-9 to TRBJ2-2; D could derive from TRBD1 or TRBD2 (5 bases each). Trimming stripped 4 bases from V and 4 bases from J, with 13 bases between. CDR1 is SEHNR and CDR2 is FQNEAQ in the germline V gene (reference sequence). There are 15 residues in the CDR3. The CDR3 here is CASSYSSGRTGELFF. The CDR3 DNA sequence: TGTGCCAGCAGCTATTCGTCGGGACGCACCGGGGAGCTGTTTTTT.

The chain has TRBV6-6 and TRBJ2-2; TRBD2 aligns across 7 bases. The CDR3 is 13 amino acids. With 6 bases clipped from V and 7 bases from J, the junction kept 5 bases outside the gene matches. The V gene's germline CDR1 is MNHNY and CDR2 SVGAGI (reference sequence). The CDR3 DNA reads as TGTGCCAGCAGCCGCCGGGAGGTCGGGGAGCTGTTTTTT. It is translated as CASSRREVGELFF.

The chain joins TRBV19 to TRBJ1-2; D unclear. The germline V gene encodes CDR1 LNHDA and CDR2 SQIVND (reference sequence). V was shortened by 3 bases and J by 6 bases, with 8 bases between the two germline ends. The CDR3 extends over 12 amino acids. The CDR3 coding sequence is TGTGCCAGTAGTATGGAGGGCAATGGCTACACCTTC. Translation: CASSMEGNGYTF.

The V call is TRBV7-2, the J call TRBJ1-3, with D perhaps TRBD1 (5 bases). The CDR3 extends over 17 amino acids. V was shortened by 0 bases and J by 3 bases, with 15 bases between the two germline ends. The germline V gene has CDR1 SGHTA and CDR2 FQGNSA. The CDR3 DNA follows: TGTGCCAGCAGCTTAGCCTCTCTAACGGGGGGTGGAAACACCATATATTTT. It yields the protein CASSLASLTGGGNTIYF.

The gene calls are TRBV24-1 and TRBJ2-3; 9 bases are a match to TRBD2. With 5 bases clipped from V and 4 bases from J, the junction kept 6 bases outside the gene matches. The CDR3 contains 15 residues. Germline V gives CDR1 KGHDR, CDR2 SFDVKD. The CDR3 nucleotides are TGTGCCACCAGTGTCACTAGCGGGCGTTCAGATACGCAGTATTTT. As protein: CATSVTSGRSDTQYF.

Here the CDR3 reads CASSYSSGHPSYEQYV. CDR3 nucleotide sequence: TGTGCCAGCAGTTACTCATCAGGGCACCCTTCCTACGAGCAGTACGTC. The chain joins TRBV6-6 to TRBJ2-7, with D possibly TRBD1 on 5 matching bases. V shed 0 bases and J shed 1 base, with 13 bases lying between them. The CDR3 is made up of 16 amino acids. Germline V gene data show CDR1 as MNHNY and CDR2 as SVGAGI (reference sequence).

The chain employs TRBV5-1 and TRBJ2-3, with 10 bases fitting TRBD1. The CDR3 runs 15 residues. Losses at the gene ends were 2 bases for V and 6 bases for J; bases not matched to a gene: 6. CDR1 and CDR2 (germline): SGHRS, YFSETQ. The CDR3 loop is CASSFLGTGEDTQYF. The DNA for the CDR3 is TGCGCCAGCAGCTTTCTCGGGACAGGGGAGGATACGCAGTATTTT.